A single sample is the source of the 23 T cell receptor beta chains below, sequenced in a study of shared clonotypes between healthy human individuals. Some clones are missing from TCRdb's copy, which holds only in-frame ones; the method was immunoSEQ multiplex PCR. This sample carries roughly 2,500,000 clones, 93% of them seen once, and the ten largest clones take 0.36%. Source material: naive CD4+ T cells from PBMCs. The subset was: CD45RA+ positively selected. All receptors derive from a man between 18 and 35 years old in good health. Some clones in this sample may be carry-over from other donors' samples.

This clone has more than one count but fewer than ten. The chain uses TRBV5-1 and TRBJ1-1, with no clear D. Germline assignment: CDR1 SGHRS and CDR2 YFSETQ. This CDR3 has 14 residues. V gave up 2 bases and J gave up 0 bases, with 8 bases separating them. The CDR3: CASSFGVLNTEAFF. CDR3 coding DNA: TGCGCCAGCAGCTTTGGAGTTTTGAACACTGAAGCTTTCTTT.

This clone was seen once. Germline and junction disagree at one end, which may indicate a read error. This chain connects TRBV6-4 to TRBJ2-1; 8 nucleotides line up with TRBD1. CDR1 and CDR2 (germline): MRHNA, SNTAGT. The CDR3 spans 14 residues. The CDR3 DNA reads TGTGCCAGCAGCGACAGGGGTCTCTACAATGGGCAGTTCTTC. It is translated as CASSDRGLYNGQFF.

The rearrangement joins TRBV4-1 to TRBJ1-3, with TRBD1 as a possible D gene (5 bases). CDR1 is MGHRA and CDR2 is YSYEKL in the germline V gene. V was cut by 3 bases and J by 2 bases, with 14 bases left in between. The CDR3 length is 16 residues. This CDR3 reads CASSQAPGRTGNTIYF. CDR3 sequence (DNA): TGCGCCAGCAGCCAGGCGCCGGGACGGACTGGAAACACCATATATTTT.

V usage is TRBV25-1 and J usage is TRBJ2-1; 10 bases are shared with TRBD2. Germline assignment: CDR1 MGHDK and CDR2 SYGVNS. The CDR3 spans 15 residues. V lost 8 bases, J lost 7 bases, and 11 bases stayed unmatched. CDR3 nucleotides: TGTGCCAGCCAAAATTTAGCGGGAGGTCTAAATGAGCAGTTCTTC. This sequence encodes CASQNLAGGLNEQFF.

J is TRBJ2-7 and V is TRBV29-1, with D unclear. Trimming pared 6 bases from V and 2 bases from J, leaving 17 bases between. This CDR3 contains 14 residues. CDR1 is SQVTM and CDR2 is ANQGSEA in the germline V gene. The CDR3, as DNA: TGCAGCGTCATGACCGTCGGACGGGCCTACGAGCAGTACTTC. Encoded protein: CSVMTVGRAYEQYF.

The genes are TRBV9 and TRBJ1-2; D unclear. Per germline, CDR1 SGDLS and CDR2 YYNGEE. This CDR3 contains 12 residues. The V end lost 4 bases, the J end lost 8 bases, and 12 bases lay between the germline ends. The CDR3 DNA sequence: TGTGCCAGCAGCCCTGGAAATCGGGGCTACACCTTC. It translates to CASSPGNRGYTF.

V gene TRBV29-1 combines with J gene TRBJ1-4, with D perhaps matching TRBD1 (5 bases). V lost 7 bases and J lost 7, with 19 bases in between. Germline assignment: CDR1 SQVTM and CDR2 ANQGSEA. The CDR3 loop spans 14 amino acids. This CDR3 reads CSATRGTEGEKLFF. CDR3 sequence (DNA): TGCAGCGCCACCCGAGGGACCGAAGGTGAAAAACTGTTTTTT.

This chain joins TRBV27 and TRBJ1-1; D uncertain. The germline gives CDR1 MNHEY, CDR2 SMNVEV (reference sequence). V gave up 6 bases and J gave up 4 bases, with 15 bases separating them. The CDR3 has 14 residues. In nucleotides, the CDR3 is TGTGCCAGCAGAATCCAGAGATCCAGCACTGAAGCTTTCTTT. This encodes CASRIQRSSTEAFF.

The chain links TRBV5-4 to TRBJ1-3, with 7 positions matching TRBD1. This CDR3 is 15 amino acids long. Trimming removed 1 base from V and 3 bases from J; junction bases left unmatched: 4. Germline-derived CDR1 and CDR2 are SGHNT and YYREEE (reference sequence). CDR3 in amino acids: CASSLFAGGGNTIYF. The CDR3 bases are TGTGCCAGCAGCTTGTTTGCAGGGGGTGGAAACACCATATATTTT. The entire variable domain, with the rest obtained from reference TRBV5-4 and TRBJ1-3, is as follows: ETGVTQSPTHLIKTRGQQVTLRCSSQSGHNTVSWYQQALGQGPQFIFQYYREEENGRGNFPPRFSGLQFPNYSSELNVNALELDDSALYLCASSLFAGGGNTIYFGEGSWLTVV.

This clone was observed a few times. The rearrangement uses TRBV2 and TRBJ2-7, with D hard to call. Trimming pared 7 bases from V and 0 bases from J, leaving 4 bases between. The CDR3 is 11 residues long. Germline lookup yields CDR1 SNHLY and CDR2 FYNNEI. CDR3 in amino acids: CASILSYEQYF. The CDR3 DNA reads TGTGCCAGCATCCTCTCCTACGAGCAGTACTTC.

This clone came up once. The chain joins TRBV4-1 to TRBJ2-7, with TRBD2 as a possible D gene (7 bases). The V end lost 2 bases, the J end lost 2 bases, and 13 bases lay between the germline ends. The CDR3 contains 15 residues. Per germline, CDR1 MGHRA and CDR2 YSYEKL. This CDR3 reads CASSQPRGGTYEQYF. The CDR3 coding sequence is TGCGCCAGCAGCCAACCTAGGGGGGGTACCTACGAGCAGTACTTC.

The chain recombines TRBV6-5 with TRBJ2-7, with D tentatively TRBD1 (5 bases). V was cut by 4 bases and J by 0 bases, with 10 bases left in between. This CDR3 comprises 14 residues. CDR1 and CDR2 (germline): MNHEY, SVGAGI. CDR3 protein: CASSWSGFSYEQYF. DNA for the CDR3: TGTGCCAGCAGTTGGTCAGGGTTCTCCTACGAGCAGTACTTC.

The V call is TRBV7-6, the J call TRBJ2-5; perhaps TRBD1 as D (6 bases). Trimming left V 1 base short and J 1 base short, with 10 bases between. The germline CDR1 and CDR2 sequences are SGHVS and FNYEAQ. The CDR3 sequence is 15 residues long. The CDR3 sequence: CASSLGTVFQETQYF. CDR3 DNA: TGTGCCAGCAGCTTAGGGACAGTGTTCCAAGAGACCCAGTACTTC.

This chain joins TRBV10-3 and TRBJ2-3, with 12 bases aligning to TRBD2. The length of the CDR3 is 16 residues. Germline CDR1 is ENHRY and CDR2 is SYGVKD. J gave up 0 bases and V 4 bases, and 2 bases lay outside the gene matches. The CDR3 coding sequence is TGTGCCATCAGTGGGGGACTAGCGGGCAGCACAGATACGCAGTATTTT. This encodes CAISGGLAGSTDTQYF.

The chain recombines TRBV6-5 with TRBJ2-7, with a tentative D call TRBD1 (5 bases). The V gene lost 7 bases and the J gene lost 4 bases, with 8 bases spanning the gap. The germline CDR1 and CDR2 sequences are MNHEY and SVGAGI. This CDR3 has 11 residues. The CDR3 DNA is TGTGCCAGCACCCAGGGTTACGAGCAGTACTTC. Translation: CASTQGYEQYF.

On this clone itself: The sample contains more than one DNA sequence encoding this CDR3. The gene calls are TRBV5-1 and TRBJ1-1; the D is unclear. The ends were cut back, 0 bases at V and 4 bases at J, with 7 bases in the middle. The germline V gene has CDR1 SGHRS and CDR2 YFSETQ. The CDR3 extends over 13 amino acids. CDR3 DNA: TGCGCCAGCAGCTTGGCCGAGGGCACTGAAGCTTTCTTT. Translated: CASSLAEGTEAFF.

V is TRBV21-1 and J is TRBJ2-1; the table's D call of TRBD1 was not tested on the DNA. TRBV21-1 is assigned pseudogene status. There are 18 residues in the CDR3. The CDR3 spells CASSNYGDSQNPYNEQFF. CDR3 coding DNA: TGTGCCAGCAGCAATTACGGGGACAGCCAAAATCCCTACAATGAGCAGTTCTTC.

The chain carries TRBV18 and TRBJ1-1, with D maybe TRBD1 (5 bases). Germline CDR1 is KGHSH and CDR2 is LQKENI. The CDR3 has 17 residues. V was shortened by 3 bases and J by 4 bases, with 21 bases between the two germline ends. DNA for the CDR3: TGTGCCAGCTCACCCGCGTTGGGGGAGGGGAGATTCACTGAAGCTTTCTTT. It is translated as CASSPALGEGRFTEAFF.

This clone was detected a few times. This chain connects TRBV7-3 to TRBJ1-2; no definite D call. CDR1 SGHTA and CDR2 FQGTGA come from the germline V gene. The CDR3 is made up of 11 amino acids. Trimming shortened V by 5 bases and J by 8 bases, and 9 bases separated the two germline ends. The DNA of the CDR3 is TGTGCCAGCAGCCCCATCGGAGGCTACACCTTC. Amino acids: CASSPIGGYTF. Drawing the rest from reference TRBV7-3 and TRBJ1-2, the complete variable domain is GAGVSQTPSNKVTEKGKYVELRCDPISGHTALYWYRQSLGQGPEFLIYFQGTGAADDSGLPNDRFFAVRPEGSVSTLKIQRTERGDSAVYLCASSPIGGYTFGSGTRLTVV.

With regard to this clone: Other DNA sequences of this sample code for an identical CDR3. The V gene is TRBV2, the J gene TRBJ2-7, with TRBD1 identical over 11 bases. V lost 6 bases, J lost 1 base, and 2 bases stayed unmatched. The germline gives CDR1 SNHLY, CDR2 FYNNEI. This CDR3 is 14 amino acids long. The CDR3 nucleotides are TGTGCCAGCAGCGGACAGGGGGCGTCCTACGAGCAGTACTTC. Translated: CASSGQGASYEQYF.

J is TRBJ2-1 and V is TRBV27; D perhaps matches TRBD1 (7 bases). Between the trimmed V and J ends, which lost 1 base and 7 bases, there was a span of 20 bases. This CDR3 contains 17 residues. Germline assignment: CDR1 MNHEY and CDR2 SMNVEV (reference sequence). The CDR3 region has the DNA TGTGCCAGCAGTTTATTACTGAGGGGGCAGGAGGGGAATGAGCAGTTCTTC. Translation gives CASSLLLRGQEGNEQFF.

CDR3 sequence (DNA): TGTGCCAGCAGCTTAGAACGAAGGGAGCTGTTTTTT. Translated: CASSLERRELFF. V is TRBV7-9 and J is TRBJ2-2; the D is unclear. The germline V gene has CDR1 SEHNR and CDR2 FQNEAQ (reference sequence). This CDR3 is 12 amino acids long. V dropped 1 base and J dropped 9 bases, with 6 bases sitting between them.

The gene calls are TRBV7-3 and TRBJ2-3; 8 bases agree with TRBD2. Germline trimming cut 5 bases from V and 4 bases from J; bases unmatched to any gene: 5. CDR1 is SGHTA, CDR2 FQGTGA, per germline. The CDR3 is made up of 14 amino acids. The CDR3 loop reads CASSHGRVADTQYF. DNA for the CDR3: TGTGCCAGCAGCCACGGGAGGGTGGCAGATACGCAGTATTTT.